This TCR beta chain came from a study of CD8+ T cells in alopecia areata. In germline, CDR1 is SGDLS, CDR2 YYNGEE. This CDR3 comprises 14 residues. The V gene end was trimmed by 4 bases and the J gene end by 3 bases; junction bases not matched to a gene: 5. RNA was extracted and reverse transcribed into cDNA as the sequencing template. Data came from immunoSEQ multiplex PCR; TCRdb stores just in-frame clones and leaves some out. This table holds roughly 150,000 clones, around 57% found once. PBMC-derived CD4+ and CD8+ T cells were sorted. Broader study findings: Affected scalp, especially in alopecia totalis/universalis, had a higher clonality than normal scalp did.

About this clone itself: The target antigen is unknown.

The receptor was isolated from a human donor in good health. The V gene is TRBV9, the J gene TRBJ1-2; TRBD1 matches 8 bases. The sequenced sample was CD4+ T cells sorted from blood. The CDR3 loop reads CASSPTTGDYGYTF. CDR3 coding DNA: TGTGCCAGCAGCCCCACGACAGGGGACTATGGCTACACCTTC.